Following are 27 T cell receptor beta chains from one sample sequenced in a study of T cell repertoires in cytomegalovirus infection. Using its own MiXCR run on the reads, TCRdb lists one record per CDR3 protein. Here the sample spans about 920,000 distinct CDR3 sequences, 30% to 40% being singletons. Their antigens are not known. The material was cultured CD8+ T cells from PBMCs, obtained from culture after CMV antigen stimulation. The receptors originated from a human donor in good health (CMV status not recorded). Some clones in this sample may be carry-over from other donors' samples.

This clonotype has a handful of counts. The chain recombines TRBV12-3 or TRBV12-4 with TRBJ2-3; the D gene is possibly TRBD2 (5 bases). Trimming removed 11 bases at V and 11 bases at J, with 20 bases between. This CDR3 is built from 12 residues. This CDR3 is CAVGGYGVGQYF. Here the CDR3 DNA reads TGTGCCGTAGGCGGGTATGGGGTGGGGCAGTATTTT.

The chain uses TRBV7-3 and TRBJ2-3; 13 bases match TRBD2. The CDR3 length is 15 residues. The J segment lost 4 bases and the V segment lost 5 bases, leaving 3 bases of the junction unmatched. Germline CDR1 and CDR2: SGHTA and FQGTGA. The CDR3 nucleotides are TGTGCCAGCAGCGTGGGGACTAGCGGGGCAGATACGCAGTATTTT. Protein sequence: CASSVGTSGADTQYF. Based on the CDR3 plus reference TRBV7-3 and TRBJ2-3, the full variable domain is GAGVSQTPSNKVTEKGKYVELRCDPISGHTALYWYRQSLGQGPEFLIYFQGTGAADDSGLPNDRFFAVRPEGSVSTLKIQRTERGDSAVYLCASSVGTSGADTQYFGPGTRLTVL.

On this clonotype itself: A much larger clone lies a single base off, so this may be a read error. The rearrangement joins TRBV7-2 to TRBJ2-1, with D maybe TRBD1 (5 bases). The ends were cut back, 8 bases at V and 4 bases at J, with 15 bases in the middle. CDR3 length: 14 residues. CDR1 is SGHTA, CDR2 FQGNSA, per germline. The CDR3 sequence is CASWHMTDYNEQFF. CDR3 DNA: TGTGCCAGCTGGCATATGACAGATTACAATGAGCAGTTCTTC. Full variable domain (missing parts from reference TRBV7-2 and TRBJ2-1): GAGVSQSPSNKVTEKGKDVELRCDPISGHTALYWYRQSLGQGLEFLIYFQGNSAPDKSGLPSDRFSAERTGGSVSTLTIQRTQQEDSAVYLCASWHMTDYNEQFFGPGTRLTVL.

A remark on this clonotype: A read error may account for a junction end that differs from germline. The genes are TRBV12-3 or TRBV12-4 and TRBJ2-1, with D tentatively TRBD2 (5 bases). This CDR3 has 13 amino acids. DNA of the CDR3: TGTGCTAGCAACTCCGGACTCCTCAATGAGCAGTTCTTC. Residues: CASNSGLLNEQFF.

The chain links TRBV6-6 to TRBJ1-1; maybe TRBD1 (5 bases). The V gene lost 7 bases and the J gene lost 3 bases, with 18 bases spanning the gap. Germline V gene data show CDR1 as MNHNY and CDR2 as SVGAGI (reference sequence). CDR3 length: 15 amino acids. This CDR3 is CASTLRAGGDTEAFF. CDR3 DNA: TGTGCCAGCACCCTAAGGGCGGGGGGGGACACTGAAGCTTTCTTT.

This clonotype was detected only a few times. CDR3 residues: CASSLPGDLPADTQYF. The CDR3, as DNA: TGTGCCAGCAGCTTGCCGGGGGACCTACCCGCAGATACGCAGTATTTT. The rearrangement uses TRBV5-5 and TRBJ2-3; TRBD2 is a possible D gene (6 bases). Germline loops: CDR1 SGHKS, CDR2 YYEKEE (reference sequence). The CDR3 is 16 residues long. V dropped 1 base and J dropped 4 bases, with 16 bases sitting between them.

This clonotype has ten or more counts. The chain links TRBV7-6 to TRBJ2-7, with D perhaps matching TRBD2 (5 bases). The CDR3 covers 12 residues. Germline V lookup: CDR1 SGHVS, CDR2 FNYEAQ. The V gene lost 5 bases and the J gene lost 3 bases, with 8 bases spanning the gap. The CDR3 protein is CASSRDGYEQYF. The CDR3 nucleotides are TGTGCCAGCAGCCGGGATGGCTACGAGCAGTACTTC.

This chain's CDR3 is CASSYYGLNTEAFF. CDR3 DNA sequence: TGTGCCAGCAGTTACTATGGCTTGAACACTGAAGCTTTCTTT. The chain carries TRBV6-2 or TRBV6-3 and TRBJ1-1; unclear D gene. This CDR3 has 14 residues. Trimming removed 1 base from V and 0 bases from J, with 6 bases in between. Germline V gene data show CDR1 as MNHEY and CDR2 as SVGEGT.

This clonotype was seen repeatedly, ten times or more. The chain joins TRBV7-2 to TRBJ1-6; the D gene is possibly TRBD1 (5 bases). The CDR3 sequence is 13 residues long. Germline CDR1 is SGHTA and CDR2 is FQGNSA. V was shortened by 5 bases and J by 11 bases, with 13 bases between the two germline ends. The CDR3, as DNA: TGTGCCAGCAGCCAAAGGGGCGAACCACCCCTCCACTTT. It encodes CASSQRGEPPLHF.

The chain employs TRBV7-9 and TRBJ2-1, with 13 nucleotides matching TRBD2. The V segment lost 5 bases and the J segment 7 bases; nucleotides outside the gene matches: 5. CDR1 and CDR2 (germline): SEHNR, FQNEAQ (reference sequence). This CDR3 spans 15 amino acids. DNA of the CDR3: TGTGCCAGCAGCCCGACTAGCGGGGGGTTGAATGAGCAGTTCTTC. The encoded protein is CASSPTSGGLNEQFF.

The genes are TRBV11-2 and TRBJ2-5; a weak D match, TRBD1 (5 bases). The CDR3 length is 15 residues. Germline V gene lookup returns CDR1 SGHAT and CDR2 FQNNGV. Trimming took off 4 bases at V and 5 bases at J, with 17 bases between the two ends. The CDR3 sequence: CASSSPGNSWETQYF. CDR3 sequence (DNA): TGTGCCAGCAGCTCCCCAGGGAACTCCTGGGAGACCCAGTACTTC. The full variable domain, completed using reference TRBV11-2 and TRBJ2-5, is EAGVAQSPRYKIIEKRQSVAFWCNPISGHATLYWYQQILGQGPKLLIQFQNNGVVDDSQLPKDRFSAERLKGVDSTLKIQPAKLEDSAVYLCASSSPGNSWETQYFGPGTRLLVL.

Many counts were recorded for this clonotype. This chain links TRBV28 with TRBJ1-5; tentative D call: TRBD1 (5 bases). There are 13 residues in the CDR3. V was shortened by 3 bases and J by 7 bases, with 10 bases between the two germline ends. Per germline, CDR1 MDHEN and CDR2 SYDVKM. The CDR3 is CASSFRAGQPQHF. DNA for the CDR3: TGTGCCAGCAGTTTCAGGGCAGGGCAGCCCCAGCATTTT.

This clonotype has more than one count but fewer than ten. The chain has TRBV7-8 and TRBJ2-1; 12 nucleotides agree with TRBD1. V lost 5 bases, J lost 5 bases, and 7 bases stayed unmatched. The CDR3 has 16 amino acids. CDR1 is SGHVS, CDR2 FQNEAQ, per germline. CDR3 in amino acids: CASSEPRDRGHNEQFF. The CDR3 DNA reads as TGTGCCAGCAGCGAACCCCGGGACAGGGGGCACAATGAGCAGTTCTTC. Variable domain in full (rest from reference TRBV7-8 and TRBJ2-1): GAGVSQSPRYKVAKRGQDVALRCDPISGHVSLFWYQQALGQGPEFLTYFQNEAQLDKSGLPSDRFFAERPEGSVSTLKIQRTQQEDSAVYLCASSEPRDRGHNEQFFGPGTRLTVL.

The V gene is TRBV7-9, the J gene TRBJ2-1; perhaps TRBD2 as D (6 bases). This CDR3 is built from 14 residues. Trimming shortened V by 1 base and J by 12 bases, and 16 bases separated the two germline ends. Germline assignment: CDR1 SEHNR and CDR2 FQNEAQ (reference sequence). Here the CDR3 DNA reads TGTGCCAGCAGCTTAGTTAGCTCGGCCGGGAGGCAGTTCTTC. Amino acids: CASSLVSSAGRQFF.

As to this clonotype: The final CDR3 position lacks the conserved phenylalanine or tryptophan, pointing to a likely read error. The V and J genes are TRBV12-3 or TRBV12-4 and TRBJ1-5; D unclear. V shed 5 bases and J shed 0 bases, with 8 bases lying between them. This CDR3 is built from 14 residues. The CDR3, as DNA: TGTGCCAGCAGTCCTACATCTAGCAATCAGCCCCAGCATCTT. Residues: CASSPTSSNQPQHL.

This clonotype was seen a handful of times. The V call is TRBV6-5, the J call TRBJ1-6; possibly TRBD1 for D (5 bases). This CDR3 region has 15 residues. Trimming took 4 bases from V and 7 from J, leaving 14 bases between them. Germline V gene lookup returns CDR1 MNHEY and CDR2 SVGAGI. CDR3 amino acids: CASSFNGQANSPLHF. The CDR3 nucleotides are TGTGCCAGCAGTTTCAACGGACAAGCAAATTCACCCCTCCACTTT.

In its sample, this clonotype was seen many times. The gene calls are TRBV5-6 and TRBJ2-7, with TRBD2 matching over 7 bases. Trimming at V came to 3 bases and at J to 0 bases, leaving 0 bases not matched to a gene. The CDR3 loop spans 13 amino acids. Per germline, CDR1 SGHDT and CDR2 YYEEEE. CDR3 sequence (DNA): TGTGCCAGCAGCTGGGGGGGCTCCTACGAGCAGTACTTC. This codes for CASSWGGSYEQYF.

V gene TRBV6-8 combines with J gene TRBJ1-6; D is unclear. CDR1 and CDR2 (germline): MNHGY, SAAAGT. The CDR3 spans 14 residues. V lost 2 bases and J lost 8, with 10 bases in between. Here the CDR3 DNA reads TGTGCCAGCAGTTACAAGGGTTTCGATTCACCCCTCCACTTT. This encodes CASSYKGFDSPLHF.

V is TRBV5-5 and J is TRBJ1-1; D is possibly TRBD1 (6 bases). V was cut by 0 bases and J by 7 bases, with 13 bases left in between. Per the germline V gene, CDR1 is SGHKS and CDR2 is YYEKEE (reference sequence). The CDR3 spans 14 residues. CDR3 nucleotide sequence: TGTGCCAGCAGCTTGGAGTGGGGGGCAAATGAAGCTTTCTTT. Amino acids: CASSLEWGANEAFF.

This clonotype has just a few counts. The chain recombines TRBV6-2 or TRBV6-3 with TRBJ2-7; TRBD1 matches at 8 bases. CDR1 MNHEY and CDR2 SVGEGT come from the germline V gene. The V gene end was trimmed by 2 bases and the J gene end by 4 bases; junction bases not matched to a gene: 19. This CDR3 is built from 19 residues. The CDR3 region has the DNA TGTGCCAGCAGTTACCTACAAGGTAGTTTCGTTGACAGGGGTTACGAGCAGTACTTC. Its protein is CASSYLQGSFVDRGYEQYF.

The chain is built from TRBV7-2 and TRBJ2-7, with 10 bases matching TRBD1. Germline values: CDR1 SGHTA, CDR2 FQGNSA. There are 15 residues in the CDR3. V shed 5 bases and J 5 bases; nucleotides not matched to a gene: 9. CDR3 coding DNA: TGTGCCAGCAGCCCCTACGGGACAGGGGAGGACGAGCAGTACGTC. Its protein is CASSPYGTGEDEQYV.

The chain joins TRBV6-5 to TRBJ2-1; possibly TRBD1 or TRBD2 for D (6 bases each). The length of the CDR3 is 15 residues. Per the germline V gene, CDR1 is MNHEY and CDR2 is SVGAGI. V was trimmed by 6 bases and J by 1 base, leaving 13 bases between them. The CDR3 DNA follows: TGTGCCAGCAGCATTAAGGGGGGATCCTACAATGAGCAGTTCTTC. Its protein product is CASSIKGGSYNEQFF.

The chain couples TRBV9 to TRBJ2-3; D remains ambiguous. Germline V gene data show CDR1 as SGDLS and CDR2 as YYNGEE. This CDR3 spans 19 amino acids. Trimming stripped 3 bases from V and 0 bases from J, with 23 bases between. CDR3: CASSASWASESPSTDTQYF. The CDR3 DNA is TGTGCCAGCAGCGCGTCGTGGGCCAGCGAATCTCCTAGCACAGATACGCAGTATTTT.

Points on this clonotype: This could be a read error, since a much larger clone is one nucleotide away. The chain has TRBV6-5 and TRBJ1-2; D is undetermined. There are 18 residues in the CDR3. Germline V CDR1 and CDR2: MNHEY, SVGAGI. The germline V and J ends were trimmed by 5 bases and 7 bases, with 29 bases remaining between them. The CDR3 region is CASSPKEHPGIGPIGYTF. CDR3 in DNA: TGTGCCAGCAGTCCCAAGGAACACCCCGGGATAGGACCCATTGGCTACACCTTC.

The chain has TRBV5-5 and TRBJ2-5; D possibly matches TRBD1 or TRBD2 (6 bases each). Per germline, CDR1 SGHKS and CDR2 YYEKEE (reference sequence). Trimming took off 7 bases at V and 1 base at J, with 17 bases between the two ends. The CDR3 loop spans 15 amino acids. The CDR3: CASLLAGGLQETQYF. The CDR3 DNA reads TGTGCCAGCTTACTAGCCGGGGGCCTCCAAGAGACCCAGTACTTC.

The rearrangement joins TRBV20-1 to TRBJ2-1; D is ambiguous. This CDR3 comprises 10 residues. Germline V gene lookup returns CDR1 DFQATT and CDR2 SNEGSKA (reference sequence). Trimming left V 6 bases short and J 15 bases short, with 15 bases between. CDR3 protein: CSAPAWWRFF. For the CDR3, the DNA is TGCAGTGCCCCTGCTTGGTGGCGGTTCTTC.

The rearrangement joins TRBV5-1 to TRBJ1-1; D may be TRBD1 (5 bases). This CDR3 spans 12 amino acids. V gave up 4 bases and J gave up 7 bases, with 11 bases separating them. Germline V gene data show CDR1 as SGHRS and CDR2 as YFSETQ. As DNA, the CDR3 is TGCGCCAGCAGCCATGGGGGGGGTGAAGCTTTCTTT. This translates into CASSHGGGEAFF.